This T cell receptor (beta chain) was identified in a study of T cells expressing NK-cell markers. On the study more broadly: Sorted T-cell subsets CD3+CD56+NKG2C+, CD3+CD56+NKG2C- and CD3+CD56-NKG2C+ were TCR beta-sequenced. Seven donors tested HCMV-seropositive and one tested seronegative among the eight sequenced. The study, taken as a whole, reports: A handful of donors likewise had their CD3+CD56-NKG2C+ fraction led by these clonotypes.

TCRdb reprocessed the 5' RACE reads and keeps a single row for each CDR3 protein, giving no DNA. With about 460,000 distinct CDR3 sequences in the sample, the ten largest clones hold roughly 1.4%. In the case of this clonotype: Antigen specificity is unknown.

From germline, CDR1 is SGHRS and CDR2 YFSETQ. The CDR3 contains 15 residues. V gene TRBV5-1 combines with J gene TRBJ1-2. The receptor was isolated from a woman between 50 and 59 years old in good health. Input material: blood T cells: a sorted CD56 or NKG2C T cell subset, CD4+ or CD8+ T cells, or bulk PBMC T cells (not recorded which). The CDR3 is CASSLVAAQDYGYTF.